This T cell receptor (beta chain) was observed in a study of response to subunit inactivated influenza vaccine. Whole-study findings and limits: T cells newly recruited by each seasonal influenza vaccination are few, the authors suggested.

TCRdb itself ran the RT-PCR reads through MiXCR, one entry per CDR3 protein. Here the sample spans under 850,000 distinct CDR3 sequences, approximately 17% being singletons. Of note for this clonotype: Its antigen remains unknown.

The sample here was PBMCs from blood, taken around 5 days after vaccination. The source is a man between 45 and 60 years old who received an inactivated influenza vaccine.

This CDR3 is CSARDFRGPSYNEQFF. CDR3 DNA: TGCAGTGCTAGAGATTTCCGGGGCCCCTCCTACAATGAGCAGTTCTTC. The genes are TRBV20-1 and TRBJ2-1; either TRBD1 or TRBD2 may fit D (5 bases each). The CDR3 totals 16 residues. The germline gives CDR1 DFQATT, CDR2 SNEGSKA (reference sequence). V gave up 0 bases and J gave up 0 bases, with 12 bases separating them.